This is a list of T cell receptor beta chains from one sample in a study of Ad26.COV2.S vaccination and SARS-CoV-2 variants. The data were produced by immunoSEQ multiplex PCR, yet TCRdb's version contains in-frame clones alone and is incomplete. The table shows some 300,000 clones, with 85% occurring only once. The starting material was peripheral blood, obtained in a trial of Ad26.COV2.S vaccine versus placebo. The source is a person aged 18 to 65 who received the Ad26.COV2.S COVID-19 vaccine or a placebo. CDR3s include the opening cysteine and the closing phenylalanine or tryptophan. D genes are given only for firm matches. Rows may omit the clone size; those that give it use once, few, many or a size class.

D gene: TRBD2; V gene: TRBV11-3; J gene: TRBJ2-5; clone size: NA; CDR3 protein: CASSPGRGGQETQYF; CDR3 DNA: TGTGCCAGCAGCCCGGGACGGGGGGGCCAAGAGACCCAGTACTTC
D gene: TRBD2; V gene: TRBV5-4; J gene: TRBJ2-2; clone size: NA; CDR3 protein: CASSLVAGNTGELFF; CDR3 DNA: TGTGCCAGCAGCTTGGTAGCGGGGAACACCGGGGAGCTGTTTTTT
D gene: NA; V gene: TRBV28; J gene: TRBJ1-2; clone size: NA; CDR3 protein: CASSGIPGRLGGYTF; CDR3 DNA: TGTGCCAGCAGTGGGATCCCCGGGCGACTCGGTGGCTACACCTTC
D gene: NA; V gene: TRBV2; J gene: TRBJ1-5; clone size: NA; CDR3 protein: CASCRDQSSNQPQHF; CDR3 DNA: TGTGCCAGCTGTCGGGACCAGAGCTCGAATCAGCCCCAGCATTTT
D gene: NA; V gene: TRBV11-3; J gene: TRBJ2-3; clone size: NA; CDR3 protein: CASSYGAAPSTDTQYF; CDR3 DNA: TGTGCCAGCAGCTACGGGGCAGCTCCTAGCACAGATACGCAGTATTTT
D gene: NA; V gene: TRBV3-1/TRBV3-2; J gene: TRBJ2-4; clone size: NA; CDR3 protein: CASSQGGRAKNIQYF; CDR3 DNA: TGTGCCAGCAGCCAAGGGGGACGAGCCAAAAACATTCAGTACTTC
D gene: NA; V gene: TRBV21-1; J gene: TRBJ2-5; clone size: NA; CDR3 protein: CASSPEEETQYF; CDR3 DNA: TGTGCCAGCAGCCCCGAGGAGGAGACCCAGTACTTC
D gene: TRBD1; V gene: TRBV3-1/TRBV3-2; J gene: TRBJ1-5; clone size: NA; CDR3 protein: CASSQTGTGENQPQHF; CDR3 DNA: TGTGCCAGCAGCCAGACCGGGACAGGGGAGAATCAGCCCCAGCATTTT
D gene: NA; V gene: TRBV7-9; J gene: TRBJ2-5; clone size: NA; CDR3 protein: CASSLVGETQYF; CDR3 DNA: TGTGCCAGCAGCTTAGTCGGGGAGACCCAGTACTTC
D gene: TRBD1; V gene: TRBV5-6; J gene: TRBJ1-5; clone size: NA; CDR3 protein: CASSPGTGGNQPQHF; CDR3 DNA: TGTGCCAGCAGCCCCGGGACAGGGGGCAATCAGCCCCAGCATTTT
D gene: NA; V gene: TRBV7-2; J gene: TRBJ2-2; clone size: NA; CDR3 protein: CASSLGAANTGELFF; CDR3 DNA: TGTGCCAGCAGCTTGGGGGCCGCGAACACCGGGGAGCTGTTTTTT
D gene: NA; V gene: TRBV27; J gene: TRBJ2-7; clone size: NA; CDR3 protein: CASSFSENSYEQYF; CDR3 DNA: TGTGCCAGCAGTTTTTCGGAAAACTCCTACGAGCAGTACTTC
D gene: NA; V gene: TRBV7-2; J gene: TRBJ2-3; clone size: NA; CDR3 protein: CASSAQPGTPPETQYF; CDR3 DNA: TGTGCCAGCAGCGCTCAACCCGGGACACCCCCGGAAACGCAGTATTTT
D gene: NA; V gene: TRBV29-1; J gene: TRBJ2-1; clone size: NA; CDR3 protein: CSVEGWVNEQFF; CDR3 DNA: TGCAGCGTTGAAGGCTGGGTAAATGAGCAGTTCTTC
D gene: NA; V gene: TRBV7-3; J gene: TRBJ2-3; clone size: NA; CDR3 protein: CASSSGLVTDTQYF; CDR3 DNA: TGTGCCAGCAGCTCCGGACTTGTCACAGATACGCAGTATTTT
D gene: NA; V gene: TRBV7-6; J gene: TRBJ2-5; clone size: NA; CDR3 protein: CASSLASTGKETQYF; CDR3 DNA: TGTGCCAGCAGCTTAGCGAGTACAGGGAAAGAGACCCAGTACTTC
D gene: NA; V gene: TRBV18; J gene: TRBJ2-3; clone size: NA; CDR3 protein: CASSPLKDTQYF; CDR3 DNA: TGTGCCAGCTCACCCCTCAAAGATACGCAGTATTTT
D gene: NA; V gene: TRBV5-6; J gene: TRBJ2-7; clone size: NA; CDR3 protein: CASSLRLRVSYEQYF; CDR3 DNA: TGTGCCAGCAGCTTGCGGCTAAGGGTCTCCTACGAGCAGTACTTC
D gene: TRBD2; V gene: TRBV11-3; J gene: TRBJ2-7; clone size: NA; CDR3 protein: CASSLAWGGEQYF; CDR3 DNA: TGTGCCAGCAGCTTGGCATGGGGGGGGGAGCAGTACTTC
D gene: NA; V gene: TRBV20-1; J gene: TRBJ2-3; clone size: NA; CDR3 protein: CSASAGADTQYF; CDR3 DNA: TGCAGTGCTAGTGCTGGGGCAGATACGCAGTATTTT
D gene: NA; V gene: TRBV4-1; J gene: TRBJ2-7; clone size: NA; CDR3 protein: CASSQDRDRPYEQYF; CDR3 DNA: TGCGCCAGCAGCCAAGATCGGGACCGACCCTACGAGCAGTACTTC
D gene: NA; V gene: TRBV5-5; J gene: TRBJ1-2; clone size: NA; CDR3 protein: CASSLALSRLGYTF; CDR3 DNA: TGTGCCAGCAGCTTGGCCTTGAGTCGCCTTGGCTACACCTTC
D gene: TRBD2; V gene: TRBV9; J gene: TRBJ2-3; clone size: NA; CDR3 protein: CASSVQWGGRDTQYF; CDR3 DNA: TGTGCCAGCAGCGTGCAGTGGGGGGGAAGGGATACGCAGTATTTT
D gene: TRBD2; V gene: TRBV10-3; J gene: TRBJ2-1; clone size: NA; CDR3 protein: CAIRASGGAGVNEQFF; CDR3 DNA: TGTGCCATCAGGGCTAGCGGGGGGGCCGGGGTAAATGAGCAGTTCTTC
D gene: TRBD2; V gene: TRBV6-1; J gene: TRBJ2-5; clone size: NA; CDR3 protein: CASSEALFQRGVETQYF; CDR3 DNA: TGTGCCAGCAGTGAAGCGCTTTTTCAGCGGGGGGTAGAGACCCAGTACTTC
D gene: NA; V gene: TRBV4-2; J gene: TRBJ1-6; clone size: NA; CDR3 protein: CASSQVVGLTNSPLHF; CDR3 DNA: TGTGCCAGCAGCCAAGTTGTGGGACTGACTAATTCACCCCTCCACTTT
D gene: NA; V gene: TRBV18; J gene: TRBJ1-3; clone size: NA; CDR3 protein: CASSPPGTHSGNTIYF; CDR3 DNA: TGTGCCAGCTCACCACCGGGGACCCACTCTGGAAACACCATATATTTT
D gene: NA; V gene: TRBV29-1; J gene: TRBJ1-1; clone size: NA; CDR3 protein: CSVVPHTGRMNTEAFF; CDR3 DNA: TGCAGCGTTGTACCCCATACAGGGCGCATGAACACTGAAGCTTTCTTT
D gene: TRBD1; V gene: TRBV5-1; J gene: TRBJ1-6; clone size: few; CDR3 protein: CASSLRDRGPNNSPLHF; CDR3 DNA: TGCGCCAGCAGCTTGCGCGACAGGGGGCCTAATAATTCACCCCTCCACTTT
D gene: NA; V gene: TRBV2; J gene: TRBJ1-4; clone size: NA; CDR3 protein: CASSETGSGNEKLFF; CDR3 DNA: TGTGCCAGCAGCGAAACAGGGTCGGGTAATGAAAAACTGTTTTTT
D gene: TRBD1; V gene: TRBV2; J gene: TRBJ1-4; clone size: once; CDR3 protein: CASSEVLTGGRGTNEKLFF; CDR3 DNA: TGTGCCAGCAGTGAAGTGTTGACAGGGGGCAGAGGTACTAATGAAAAACTGTTTTTT
D gene: NA; V gene: TRBV24-1; J gene: TRBJ1-4; clone size: NA; CDR3 protein: CATHIRGGNEKLFF; CDR3 DNA: TGTGCCACTCACATAAGGGGTGGTAATGAAAAACTGTTTTTT
D gene: NA; V gene: TRBV7-3; J gene: TRBJ1-2; clone size: NA; CDR3 protein: CASSPDSREGYTF; CDR3 DNA: TGTGCCAGCAGCCCAGACAGTCGAGAGGGCTACACCTTC
D gene: NA; V gene: TRBV5-4; J gene: TRBJ2-6; clone size: NA; CDR3 protein: CASSLDGFSGANVLTF; CDR3 DNA: TGTGCCAGCAGCTTGGACGGTTTCTCTGGGGCCAACGTCCTGACTTTC